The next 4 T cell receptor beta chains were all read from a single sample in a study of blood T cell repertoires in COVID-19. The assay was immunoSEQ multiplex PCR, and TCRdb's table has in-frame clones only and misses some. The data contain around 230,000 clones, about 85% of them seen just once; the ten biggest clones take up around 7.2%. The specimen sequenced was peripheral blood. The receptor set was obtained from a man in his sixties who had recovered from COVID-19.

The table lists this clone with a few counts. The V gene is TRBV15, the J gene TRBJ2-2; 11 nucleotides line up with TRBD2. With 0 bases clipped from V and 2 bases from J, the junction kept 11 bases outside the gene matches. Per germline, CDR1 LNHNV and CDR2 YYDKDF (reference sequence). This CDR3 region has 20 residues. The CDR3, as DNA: TGTGCCACCAGCAGAGAGGGGCGGGCTAGCGGGGGGTACAACACCGGGGAGCTGTTTTTT. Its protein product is CATSREGRASGGYNTGELFF.

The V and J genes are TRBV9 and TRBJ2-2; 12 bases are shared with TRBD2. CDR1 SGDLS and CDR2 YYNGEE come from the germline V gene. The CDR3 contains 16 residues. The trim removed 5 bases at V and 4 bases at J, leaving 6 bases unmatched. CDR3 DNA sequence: TGTGCCAGCAGTCCTAGCGGGGGGGCTAGCACCGGGGAGCTGTTTTTT. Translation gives CASSPSGGASTGELFF.

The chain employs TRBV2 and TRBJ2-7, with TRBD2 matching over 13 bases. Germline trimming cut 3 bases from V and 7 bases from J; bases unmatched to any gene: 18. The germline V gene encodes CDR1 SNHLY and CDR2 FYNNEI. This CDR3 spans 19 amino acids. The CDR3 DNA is TGTGCCAGCAGTGAGGCCCCCCTAGTCGGACTAGCGGGGGCGAGGGAGCAGTACGTC. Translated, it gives CASSEAPLVGLAGAREQYV.

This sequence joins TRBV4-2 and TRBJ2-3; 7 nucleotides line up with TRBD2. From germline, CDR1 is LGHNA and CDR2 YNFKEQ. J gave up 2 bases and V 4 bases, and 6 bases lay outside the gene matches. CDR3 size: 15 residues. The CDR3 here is CASSPGTTNTDTQYF. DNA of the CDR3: TGTGCCAGCAGCCCAGGGACTACTAACACAGATACGCAGTATTTT.